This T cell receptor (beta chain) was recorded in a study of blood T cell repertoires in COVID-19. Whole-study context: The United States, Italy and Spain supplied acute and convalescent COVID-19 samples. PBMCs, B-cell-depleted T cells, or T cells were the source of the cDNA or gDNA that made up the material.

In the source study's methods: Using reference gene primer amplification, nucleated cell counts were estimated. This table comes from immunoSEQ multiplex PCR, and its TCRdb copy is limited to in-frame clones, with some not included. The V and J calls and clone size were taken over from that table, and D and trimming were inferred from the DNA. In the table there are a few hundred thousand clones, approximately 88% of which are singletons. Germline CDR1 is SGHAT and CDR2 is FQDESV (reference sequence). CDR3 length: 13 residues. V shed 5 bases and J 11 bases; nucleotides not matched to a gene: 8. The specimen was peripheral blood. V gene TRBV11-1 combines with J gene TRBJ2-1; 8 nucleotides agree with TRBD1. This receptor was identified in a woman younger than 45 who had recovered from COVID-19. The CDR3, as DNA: TGTGCCAGCAGCCTTAACAGGGGGAGAAAGCAGTTCTTC. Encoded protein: CASSLNRGRKQFF.